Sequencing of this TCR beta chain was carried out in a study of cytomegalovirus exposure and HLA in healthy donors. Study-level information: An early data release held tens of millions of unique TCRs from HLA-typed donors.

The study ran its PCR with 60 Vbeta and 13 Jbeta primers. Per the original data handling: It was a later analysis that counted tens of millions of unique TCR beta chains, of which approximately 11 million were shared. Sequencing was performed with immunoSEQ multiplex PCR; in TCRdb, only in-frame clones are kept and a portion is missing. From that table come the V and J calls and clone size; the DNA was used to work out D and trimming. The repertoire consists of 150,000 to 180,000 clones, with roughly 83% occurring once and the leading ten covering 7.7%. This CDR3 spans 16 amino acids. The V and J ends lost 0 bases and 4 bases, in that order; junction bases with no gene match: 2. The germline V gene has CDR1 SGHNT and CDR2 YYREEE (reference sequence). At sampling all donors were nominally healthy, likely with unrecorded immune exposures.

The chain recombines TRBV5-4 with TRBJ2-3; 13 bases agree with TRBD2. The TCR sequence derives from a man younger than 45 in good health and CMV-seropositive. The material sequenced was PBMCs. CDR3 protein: CASSLGLAGGADTQYF. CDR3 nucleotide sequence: TGTGCCAGCAGCTTGGGACTAGCGGGGGGCGCAGATACGCAGTATTTT.